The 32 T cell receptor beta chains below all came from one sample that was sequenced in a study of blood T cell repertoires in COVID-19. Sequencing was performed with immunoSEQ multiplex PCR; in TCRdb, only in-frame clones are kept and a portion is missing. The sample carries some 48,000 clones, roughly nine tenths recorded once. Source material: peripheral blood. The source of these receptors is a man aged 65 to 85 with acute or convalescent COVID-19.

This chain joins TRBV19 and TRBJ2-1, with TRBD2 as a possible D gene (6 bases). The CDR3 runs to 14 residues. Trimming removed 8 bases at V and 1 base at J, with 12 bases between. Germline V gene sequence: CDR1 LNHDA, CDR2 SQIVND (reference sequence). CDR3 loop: CASARGGSYNEQFF. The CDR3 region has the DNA TGTGCCAGTGCACGGGGAGGATCCTACAATGAGCAGTTCTTC.

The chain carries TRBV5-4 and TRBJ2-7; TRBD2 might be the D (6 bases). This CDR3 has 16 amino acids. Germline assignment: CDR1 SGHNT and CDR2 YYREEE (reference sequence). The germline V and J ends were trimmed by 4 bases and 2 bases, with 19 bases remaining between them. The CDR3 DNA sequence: TGTGCCAGCAGCCCCGTTCATACGGGACTCCCCTACGAGCAGTACTTC. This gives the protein CASSPVHTGLPYEQYF.

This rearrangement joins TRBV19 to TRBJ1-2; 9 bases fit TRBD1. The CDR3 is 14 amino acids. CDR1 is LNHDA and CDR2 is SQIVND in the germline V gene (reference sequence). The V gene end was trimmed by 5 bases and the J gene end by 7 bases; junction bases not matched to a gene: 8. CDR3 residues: CASSVGTGSFGYTF. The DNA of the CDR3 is TGTGCCAGTAGTGTCGGGACAGGGAGTTTTGGCTACACCTTC.

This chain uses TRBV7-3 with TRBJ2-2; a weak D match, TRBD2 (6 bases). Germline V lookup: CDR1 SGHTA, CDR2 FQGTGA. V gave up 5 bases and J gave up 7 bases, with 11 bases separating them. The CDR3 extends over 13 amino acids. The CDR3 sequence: CASSNLGGGELFF. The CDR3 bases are TGTGCCAGCAGCAATCTCGGGGGCGGGGAGCTGTTTTTT. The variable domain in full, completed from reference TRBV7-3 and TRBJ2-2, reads GAGVSQTPSNKVTEKGKYVELRCDPISGHTALYWYRQSLGQGPEFLIYFQGTGAADDSGLPNDRFFAVRPEGSVSTLKIQRTERGDSAVYLCASSNLGGGELFFGEGSRLTVL.

CDR3 DNA sequence: TGTGCCAGTAGTATGGGGACAAAGAATTCACCCCTCCACTTT. Its translation is CASSMGTKNSPLHF. The rearrangement uses TRBV19 and TRBJ1-6; D might be TRBD1 (6 bases). Germline loops: CDR1 LNHDA, CDR2 SQIVND (reference sequence). The V gene lost 3 bases and the J gene lost 7 bases, with 10 bases spanning the gap. This CDR3 contains 14 residues.

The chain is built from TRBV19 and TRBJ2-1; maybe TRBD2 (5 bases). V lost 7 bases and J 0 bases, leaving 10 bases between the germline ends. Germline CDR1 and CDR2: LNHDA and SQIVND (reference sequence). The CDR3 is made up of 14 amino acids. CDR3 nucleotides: TGTGCCAGTAAGAGCGGCAACTCCTACAATGAGCAGTTCTTC. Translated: CASKSGNSYNEQFF. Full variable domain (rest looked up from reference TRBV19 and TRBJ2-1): DGGITQSPKYLFRKEGQNVTLSCEQNLNHDAMYWYRQDPGQGLRLIYYSQIVNDFQKGDIAEGYSVSREKKESFPLTVTSAQKNPTAFYLCASKSGNSYNEQFFGPGTRLTVL.

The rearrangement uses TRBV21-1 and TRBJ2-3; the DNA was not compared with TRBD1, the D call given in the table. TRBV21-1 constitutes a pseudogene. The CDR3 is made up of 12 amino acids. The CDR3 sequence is CATIPITDTQYF. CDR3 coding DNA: TGTGCCACCATCCCCATCACAGATACGCAGTATTTT.

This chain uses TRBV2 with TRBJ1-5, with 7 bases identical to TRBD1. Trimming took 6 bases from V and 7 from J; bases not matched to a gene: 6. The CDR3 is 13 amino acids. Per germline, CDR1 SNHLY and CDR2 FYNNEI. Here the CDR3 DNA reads TGTGCCAGCAGAGGACAGGTTGGGCAGCCCCAGCATTTT. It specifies CASRGQVGQPQHF.

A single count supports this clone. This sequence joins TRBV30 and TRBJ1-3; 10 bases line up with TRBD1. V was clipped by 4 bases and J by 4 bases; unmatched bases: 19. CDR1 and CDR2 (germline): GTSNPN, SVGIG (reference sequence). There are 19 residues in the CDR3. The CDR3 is CAWTKRGQGYLRAGNTIYF. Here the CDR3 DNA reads TGTGCCTGGACCAAACGGGGACAGGGGTATTTGCGGGCCGGAAACACCATATATTTT. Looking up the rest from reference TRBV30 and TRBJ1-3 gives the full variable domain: SQTIHQWPATLVQPVGSPLSLECTVEGTSNPNLYWYRQAAGRGLQLLFYSVGIGQISSEVPQNLSASRPQDRQFILSSKKLLLSDSGFYLCAWTKRGQGYLRAGNTIYFGEGSWLTVV.

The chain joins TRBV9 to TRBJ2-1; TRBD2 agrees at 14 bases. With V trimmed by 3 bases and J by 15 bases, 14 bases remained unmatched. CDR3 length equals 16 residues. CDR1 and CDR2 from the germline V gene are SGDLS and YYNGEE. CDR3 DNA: TGTGCCAGCAGCGCCGGACTAGCGGGGGGCGATGGGCAGCGGTTCTTC. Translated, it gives CASSAGLAGGDGQRFF.

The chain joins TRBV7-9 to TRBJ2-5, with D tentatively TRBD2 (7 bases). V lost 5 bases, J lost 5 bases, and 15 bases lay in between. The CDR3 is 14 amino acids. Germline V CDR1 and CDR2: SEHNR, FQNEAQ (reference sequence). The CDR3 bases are TGTGCCAGCAGCCCGCACGGGGGGCTTGAGACCCAGTACTTC. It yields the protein CASSPHGGLETQYF.

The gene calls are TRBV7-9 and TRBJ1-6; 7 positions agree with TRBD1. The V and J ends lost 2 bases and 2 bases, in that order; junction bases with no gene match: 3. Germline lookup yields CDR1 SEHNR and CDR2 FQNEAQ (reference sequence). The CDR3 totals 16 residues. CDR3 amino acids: CASSLRGGPYNSPLHF. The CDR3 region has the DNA TGTGCCAGCAGCTTAAGAGGGGGCCCCTATAATTCACCCCTCCACTTT.

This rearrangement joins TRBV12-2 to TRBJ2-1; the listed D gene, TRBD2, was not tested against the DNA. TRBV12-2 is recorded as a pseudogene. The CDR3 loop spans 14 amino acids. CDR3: CASRPTLVTNEQFF. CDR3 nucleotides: TGTGCAAGTCGCCCAACACTAGTCACCAATGAGCAGTTCTTC.

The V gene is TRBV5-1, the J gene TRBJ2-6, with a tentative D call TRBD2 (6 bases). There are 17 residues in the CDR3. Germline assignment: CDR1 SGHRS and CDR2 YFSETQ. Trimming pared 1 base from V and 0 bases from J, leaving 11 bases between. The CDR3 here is CASSLTLGGSGANVLTF. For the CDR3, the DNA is TGCGCCAGCAGCTTGACCCTCGGGGGCTCTGGGGCCAACGTCCTGACTTTC.

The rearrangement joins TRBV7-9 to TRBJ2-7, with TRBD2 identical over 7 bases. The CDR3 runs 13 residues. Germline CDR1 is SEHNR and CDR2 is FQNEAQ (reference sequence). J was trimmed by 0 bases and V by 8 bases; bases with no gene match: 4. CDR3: CASWGGDSYEQYF. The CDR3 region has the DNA TGTGCCAGCTGGGGGGGGGACTCCTACGAGCAGTACTTC. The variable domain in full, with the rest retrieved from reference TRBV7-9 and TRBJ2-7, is DTGVSQNPRHKITKRGQNVTFRCDPISEHNRLYWYRQTLGQGPEFLTYFQNEAQLEKSRLLSDRFSAERPKGSFSTLEIQRTEQGDSAMYLCASWGGDSYEQYFGPGTRLTVT.

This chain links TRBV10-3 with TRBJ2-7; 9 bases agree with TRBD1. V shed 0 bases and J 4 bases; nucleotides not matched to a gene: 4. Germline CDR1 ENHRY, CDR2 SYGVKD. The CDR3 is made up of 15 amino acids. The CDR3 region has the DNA TGTGCCATCAGTGAGTCTAGGGACAGGGCATACGAGCAGTACTTC. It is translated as CAISESRDRAYEQYF.

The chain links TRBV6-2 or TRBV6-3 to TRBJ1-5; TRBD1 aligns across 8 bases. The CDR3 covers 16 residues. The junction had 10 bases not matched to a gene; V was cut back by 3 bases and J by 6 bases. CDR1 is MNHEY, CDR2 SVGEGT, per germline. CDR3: CASSYSPTGVIQPQHF. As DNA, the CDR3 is TGTGCCAGCAGTTATTCCCCGACAGGGGTGATTCAGCCCCAGCATTTT.

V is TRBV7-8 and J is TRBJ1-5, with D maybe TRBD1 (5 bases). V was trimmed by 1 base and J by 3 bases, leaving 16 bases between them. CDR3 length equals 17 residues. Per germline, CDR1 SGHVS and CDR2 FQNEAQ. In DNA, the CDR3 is TGTGCCAGCAGCTTAGATTCCAGGGTAGTTTTCAATCAGCCCCAGCATTTT. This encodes CASSLDSRVVFNQPQHF.

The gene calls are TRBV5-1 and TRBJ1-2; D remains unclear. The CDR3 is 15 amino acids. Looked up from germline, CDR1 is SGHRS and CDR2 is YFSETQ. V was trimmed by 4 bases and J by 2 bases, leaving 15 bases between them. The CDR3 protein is CASSPRSEGNYGYTF. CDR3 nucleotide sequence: TGCGCCAGCAGCCCCCGGTCGGAGGGAAACTATGGCTACACCTTC.

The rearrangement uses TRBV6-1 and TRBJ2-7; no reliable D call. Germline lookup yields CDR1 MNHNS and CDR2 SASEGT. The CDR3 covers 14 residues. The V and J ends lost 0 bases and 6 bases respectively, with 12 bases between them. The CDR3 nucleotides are TGTGCCAGCAGTGAAGCTTCTATGGCTAGCGAGCAGTACTTC. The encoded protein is CASSEASMASEQYF.

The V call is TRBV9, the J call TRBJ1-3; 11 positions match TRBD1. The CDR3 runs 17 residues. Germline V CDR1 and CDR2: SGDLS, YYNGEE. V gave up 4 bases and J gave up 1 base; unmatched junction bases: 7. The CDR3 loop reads CASSPRTGGNSGNTIYF. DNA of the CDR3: TGTGCCAGCAGCCCCCGGACAGGGGGCAATTCTGGAAACACCATATATTTT.

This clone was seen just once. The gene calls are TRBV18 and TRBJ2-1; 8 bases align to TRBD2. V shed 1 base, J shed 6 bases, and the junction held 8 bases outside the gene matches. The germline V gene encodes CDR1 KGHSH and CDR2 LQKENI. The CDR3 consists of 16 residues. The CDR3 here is CASSPLRAGGGNEQFF. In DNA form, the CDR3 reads TGTGCCAGCTCACCACTTCGGGCGGGGGGTGGCAATGAGCAGTTCTTC.

The DNA of the CDR3 is TGCGCCAGCAGCTTGGCTGCGCGGTCCCTAAACATGGCGAACACTGAAGCTTTCTTT. Translating it yields CASSLAARSLNMANTEAFF. The rearrangement uses TRBV5-1 and TRBJ1-1; D ambiguous. CDR3 length: 19 amino acids. From germline, CDR1 is SGHRS and CDR2 YFSETQ. The germline V and J ends were trimmed by 0 bases and 1 base, with 22 bases remaining between them.

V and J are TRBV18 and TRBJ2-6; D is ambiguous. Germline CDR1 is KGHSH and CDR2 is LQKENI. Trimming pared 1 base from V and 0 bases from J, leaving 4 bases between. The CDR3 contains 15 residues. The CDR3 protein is CASSPLSSGANVLTF. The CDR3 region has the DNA TGTGCCAGCTCACCACTGAGCTCTGGGGCCAACGTCCTGACTTTC.

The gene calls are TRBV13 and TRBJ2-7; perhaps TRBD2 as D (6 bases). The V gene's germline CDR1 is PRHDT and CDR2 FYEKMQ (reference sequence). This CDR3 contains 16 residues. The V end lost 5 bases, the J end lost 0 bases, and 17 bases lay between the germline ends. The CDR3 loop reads CASSGPGQGLSYEQYF. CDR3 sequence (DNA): TGTGCCAGCAGCGGTCCTGGCCAGGGACTCTCCTACGAGCAGTACTTC.

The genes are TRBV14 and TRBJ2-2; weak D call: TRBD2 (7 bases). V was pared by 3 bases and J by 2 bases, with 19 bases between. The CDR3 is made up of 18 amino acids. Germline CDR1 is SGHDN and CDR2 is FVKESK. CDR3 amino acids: CASSHPLSRGPNTGELFF. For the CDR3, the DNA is TGTGCCAGCAGCCACCCTCTTTCGCGGGGGCCTAACACCGGGGAGCTGTTTTTT.

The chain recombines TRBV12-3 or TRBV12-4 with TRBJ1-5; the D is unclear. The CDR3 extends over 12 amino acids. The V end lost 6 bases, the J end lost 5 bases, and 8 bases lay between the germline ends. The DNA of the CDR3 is TGTGCCAGCAGCAAACTCGATCAGCCCCAGCATTTT. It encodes CASSKLDQPQHF.

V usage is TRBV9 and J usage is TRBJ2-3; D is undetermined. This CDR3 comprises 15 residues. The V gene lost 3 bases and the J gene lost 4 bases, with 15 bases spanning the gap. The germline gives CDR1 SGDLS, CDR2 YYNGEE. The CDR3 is CASSAFDRSADTQYF. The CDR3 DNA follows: TGTGCCAGCAGCGCCTTCGACCGCAGCGCAGATACGCAGTATTTT.

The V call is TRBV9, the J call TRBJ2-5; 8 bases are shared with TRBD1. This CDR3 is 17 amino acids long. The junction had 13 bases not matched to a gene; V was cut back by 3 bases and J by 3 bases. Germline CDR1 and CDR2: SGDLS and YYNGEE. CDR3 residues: CASSAPGQAVNEETQYF. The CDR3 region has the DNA TGTGCCAGCAGCGCTCCGGGACAGGCCGTCAACGAAGAGACCCAGTACTTC.

CDR3 amino acids: CASSYRGGYGYTF. For the CDR3, the DNA is TGTGCCAGCAGTTATCGAGGGGGCTATGGCTACACCTTC. This chain uses TRBV6-5 with TRBJ1-2; perhaps TRBD1 as D (6 bases). Germline V gives CDR1 MNHEY, CDR2 SVGAGI. V lost 3 bases to trimming and J lost 4 bases, with 9 bases between them. The CDR3 has 13 amino acids.

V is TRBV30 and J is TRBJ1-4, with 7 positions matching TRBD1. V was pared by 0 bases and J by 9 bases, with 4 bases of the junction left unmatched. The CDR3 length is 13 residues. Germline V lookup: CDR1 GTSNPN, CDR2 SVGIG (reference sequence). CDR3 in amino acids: CAWSVQRGQKLFF. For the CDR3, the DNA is TGTGCCTGGAGTGTACAAAGGGGGCAAAAACTGTTTTTT.

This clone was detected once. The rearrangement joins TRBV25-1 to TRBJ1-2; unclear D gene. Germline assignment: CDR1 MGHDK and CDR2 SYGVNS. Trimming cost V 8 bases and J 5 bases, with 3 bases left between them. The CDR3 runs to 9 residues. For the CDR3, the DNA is TGTGCCAGCCTATATGGCTACACCTTC. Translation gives CASLYGYTF.